A single sample gave rise to the 11 T cell receptor beta chains below, sequenced in a study of shared clonotypes between healthy human individuals (dated by TCRdb to 2018 to 2020). For the CD8 naive samples, CD45RO-negative cells were positively selected for CCR7, yielding a CD45RA+CCR7+ population from which TemRA cells were excluded. Libraries were constructed by the immunoSEQ multiplex PCR assay. TCRdb took over this immuneACCESS table, retaining in-frame rearrangements with V and J assigned. Such tables are incomplete; in checked studies, under half of the missing clones stem from an unresolved V gene, and the remainder is unexplained. Counted in this sample were some 2 million clones; roughly 94% of them appeared once. Together, the top ten hold about 1.1% of the sample. Input material: naive CD8+ T cells sorted from blood. The cell subset or site label, read with the paper, signifies: CD45RA+CCR7+. The receptors originated from a young man in good health.

The rearrangement uses TRBV6-6 and TRBJ2-5; D is ambiguous. The J call may not be correct, given that the DNA end is closer to TRBJ2-7. Germline V CDR1 and CDR2: MNHNY, SVGAGI (reference sequence). This CDR3 spans 15 amino acids. CDR3 bases: TGTGCCAGCAGTTACATGGCCTTTCCCACCTACGAGCAGTACTTC. Its protein is CASSYMAFPTYEQYF.

V is TRBV4-1 and J is TRBJ2-7, with 12 bases lining up with TRBD2. Germline-derived CDR1 and CDR2 are MGHRA and YSYEKL. The CDR3 length is 15 residues. Unmatched junction bases numbered 5, after V lost 5 bases and J lost 3 bases. The CDR3 loop is CASSWTSGDIYEQYF. CDR3 in DNA: TGCGCCAGCAGCTGGACTAGCGGGGATATCTACGAGCAGTACTTC.

V is TRBV28 and J is TRBJ1-6, with TRBD1 as a possible D gene (6 bases). The CDR3 covers 14 residues. Looked up from germline, CDR1 is MDHEN and CDR2 is SYDVKM. Deletions cut 6 bases from V and 9 bases from J, with 15 bases between. The CDR3 DNA sequence: TGTGCCAGCAGGGGTCAGGGGTTGGGTTCACCCCTCCACTTT. Residues: CASRGQGLGSPLHF.

The V call is TRBV13, the J call TRBJ2-7, with 13 bases fitting TRBD2. The CDR3 consists of 15 residues. Germline CDR1 and CDR2: PRHDT and FYEKMQ (reference sequence). With V trimmed by 5 bases and J by 2 bases, 3 bases remained unmatched. CDR3 bases: TGTGCCAGCAGCACGACTAGCGGGAGGACCTACGAGCAGTACTTC. Residues: CASSTTSGRTYEQYF.

This clone appeared once. This rearrangement joins TRBV5-3 to TRBJ2-4; 15 nucleotides align to TRBD2. TRBV5-3 is filed as an ORF, its function uncertain. Trimming removed 4 bases from V and 1 base from J; junction bases left unmatched: 9. This CDR3 spans 19 amino acids. As DNA, the CDR3 is TGTGCCAGAAGCCTGGGACTAGCGGGAGGTAGGGAGGCCAAAAACATTCAGTACTTC. It translates to CARSLGLAGGREAKNIQYF.

The chain couples TRBV5-6 to TRBJ1-5; 7 bases match TRBD1. The CDR3 is 17 residues long. CDR1 is SGHDT and CDR2 is YYEEEE in the germline V gene. With 1 base clipped from V and 2 bases from J, the junction kept 9 bases outside the gene matches. Here the CDR3 reads CASSLWGTDSGNQPQHF. As DNA, the CDR3 is TGTGCCAGCAGCTTGTGGGGGACAGACAGCGGCAATCAGCCCCAGCATTTT.

CDR3 DNA sequence: TGCGCCAGCAGCCAAGATCGGACCGATCAGCCCCAGCATTTT. It translates to CASSQDRTDQPQHF. The chain is built from TRBV4-3 and TRBJ1-5; D not resolved. Trimming left V 0 bases short and J 5 bases short, with 8 bases between. This CDR3 has 14 residues. Germline V gene lookup returns CDR1 LGHNA and CDR2 YSLEER.

V gene TRBV9 combines with J gene TRBJ2-7, with 9 bases aligning to TRBD2. The V and J ends lost 2 bases and 6 bases, in that order; junction bases with no gene match: 12. Looked up from germline, CDR1 is SGDLS and CDR2 is YYNGEE. The CDR3 covers 16 residues. The CDR3 bases are TGTGCCAGCAGCGTTGATGTGGGACTAGCAACTAGCGAGCAGTACTTC. Translated, it gives CASSVDVGLATSEQYF.

CDR3 nucleotide sequence: TGCGCCAGCAGCCAAAACCCTATGACAGGGAGCAACGAGCAGTACTTC. It encodes CASSQNPMTGSNEQYF. This chain uses TRBV4-3 with TRBJ2-7; 7 bases match TRBD1. The CDR3 has 16 amino acids. V was clipped by 2 bases and J by 5 bases; unmatched bases: 12. Germline V lookup: CDR1 LGHNA, CDR2 YSLEER.

V gene TRBV19 combines with J gene TRBJ2-6, with D unresolved. In germline, CDR1 is LNHDA, CDR2 SQIVND (reference sequence). CDR3 size: 14 residues. Trimming removed 3 bases from V and 0 bases from J, with 3 bases in between. The CDR3 DNA is TGTGCCAGTAGTATGAGCTCTGGGGCCAACGTCCTGACTTTC. Its protein product is CASSMSSGANVLTF.

This sequence joins TRBV4-1 and TRBJ2-5, with 8 bases identical to TRBD2. This CDR3 has 18 amino acids. J was trimmed by 5 bases and V by 0 bases; bases with no gene match: 14. Germline V gene data show CDR1 as MGHRA and CDR2 as YSYEKL. The CDR3 DNA sequence: TGCGCCAGCAGCCAAGATAGGGGAGCGGGAGAGGTATGGGAGACCCAGTACTTC. This sequence encodes CASSQDRGAGEVWETQYF.